This T cell receptor (beta chain) was identified in a study of OX40 agonist ivuxolimab in advanced cancers. The overall study: Ivuxolimab is a fully human IgG2 antibody that activates OX40 (CD134). Eligibility admitted prior anti-PD-1, anti-PD-L1 or anti-CTLA-4 therapy; 35% to 40% had some. Study-wide findings and caveats: Expanded clones tended on average to be more numerous among CD8+ T cells than CD4+.

Blood sampling took place at baseline, cycle 4 day 1, and cycle 7 day 1. Generated by immunoSEQ multiplex PCR, the TCRdb table keeps only in-frame clones and is missing some. The sample shows about 82,000 clones, approximately 87% of them seen only once. This clone was observed a few times. Its matching antigen is unknown. This specimen was CD4+ or CD8+ T cells sorted from blood, taken in a trial of the OX40 agonist ivuxolimab. The sequence derives from an adult with an advanced solid tumor such as melanoma, head and neck, liver or kidney cancer.

This CDR3 is CAWSTVRGNNNSPLHF. The CDR3 coding sequence is TGTGCCTGGAGCACGGTACGGGGTAACAATAATTCACCCCTCCACTTT. The chain is built from TRBV30 and TRBJ1-6; no reliable D call. With 3 bases removed from V and 5 bases from J, the gap between germline ends came to 17 bases. The CDR3 sequence is 16 residues long. Germline V CDR1 and CDR2: GTSNPN, SVGIG (reference sequence).